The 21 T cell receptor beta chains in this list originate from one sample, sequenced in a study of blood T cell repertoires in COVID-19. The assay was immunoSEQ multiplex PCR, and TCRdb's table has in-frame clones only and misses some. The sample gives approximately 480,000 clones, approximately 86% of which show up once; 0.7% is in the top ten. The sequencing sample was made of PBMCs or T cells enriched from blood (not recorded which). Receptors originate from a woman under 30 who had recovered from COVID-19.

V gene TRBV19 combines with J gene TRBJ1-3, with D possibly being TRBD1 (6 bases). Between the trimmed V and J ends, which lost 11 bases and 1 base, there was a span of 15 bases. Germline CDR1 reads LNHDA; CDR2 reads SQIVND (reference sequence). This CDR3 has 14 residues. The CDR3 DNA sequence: TGTGCCGCTACTCAGGGGACGTCTGGAAACACCATATATTTT. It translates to CAATQGTSGNTIYF.

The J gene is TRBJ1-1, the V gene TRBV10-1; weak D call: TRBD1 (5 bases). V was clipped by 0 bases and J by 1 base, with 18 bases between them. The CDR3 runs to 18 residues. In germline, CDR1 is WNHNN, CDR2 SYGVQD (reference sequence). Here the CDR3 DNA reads TGCGCCAGCAGTGAGTCAAAAAGGGGTTTGGCGTCGAACACTGAAGCTTTCTTT. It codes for CASSESKRGLASNTEAFF.

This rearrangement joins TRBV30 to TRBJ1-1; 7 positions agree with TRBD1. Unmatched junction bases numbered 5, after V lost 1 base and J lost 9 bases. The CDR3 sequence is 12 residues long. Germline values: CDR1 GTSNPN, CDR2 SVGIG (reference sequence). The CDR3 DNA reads TGTGCCTGGAGTGCCCGGACAGGCCAAGCTTTCTTT. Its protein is CAWSARTGQAFF.

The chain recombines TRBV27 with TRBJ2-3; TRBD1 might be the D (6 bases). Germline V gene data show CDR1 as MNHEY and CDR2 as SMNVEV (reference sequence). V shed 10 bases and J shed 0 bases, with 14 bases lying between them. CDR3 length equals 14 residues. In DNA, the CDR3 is TGTGCCACCCAACAGGGTACTAGCACAGATACGCAGTATTTT. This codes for CATQQGTSTDTQYF.

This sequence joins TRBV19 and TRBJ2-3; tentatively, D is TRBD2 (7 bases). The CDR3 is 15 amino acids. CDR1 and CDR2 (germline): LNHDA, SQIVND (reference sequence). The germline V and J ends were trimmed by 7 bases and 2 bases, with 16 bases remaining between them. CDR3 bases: TGTGCCAGTAACCCCCGGGGGGCAGCCACAGATACGCAGTATTTT. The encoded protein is CASNPRGAATDTQYF.

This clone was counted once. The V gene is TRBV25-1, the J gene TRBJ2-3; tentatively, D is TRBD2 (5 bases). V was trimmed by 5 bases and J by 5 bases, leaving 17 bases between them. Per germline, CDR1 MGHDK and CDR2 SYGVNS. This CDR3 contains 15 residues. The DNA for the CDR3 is TGTGCCAGCAGTCCCCGGACTGTGGGTGAAGATACGCAGTATTTT. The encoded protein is CASSPRTVGEDTQYF.

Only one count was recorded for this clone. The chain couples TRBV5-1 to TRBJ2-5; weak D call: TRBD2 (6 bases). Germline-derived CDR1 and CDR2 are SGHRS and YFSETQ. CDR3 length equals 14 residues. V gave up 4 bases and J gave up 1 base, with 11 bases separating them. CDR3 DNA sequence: TGCGCCAGCAGCATTAGCGGCCCCCAAGAGACCCAGTACTTC. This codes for CASSISGPQETQYF.

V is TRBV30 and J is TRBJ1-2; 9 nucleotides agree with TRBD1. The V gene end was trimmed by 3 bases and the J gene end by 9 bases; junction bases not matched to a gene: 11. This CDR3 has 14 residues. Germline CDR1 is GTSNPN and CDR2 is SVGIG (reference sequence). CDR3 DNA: TGTGCCTGGAGCCTTTATGCCGGGACAGGGAGCTACACCTTC. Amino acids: CAWSLYAGTGSYTF.

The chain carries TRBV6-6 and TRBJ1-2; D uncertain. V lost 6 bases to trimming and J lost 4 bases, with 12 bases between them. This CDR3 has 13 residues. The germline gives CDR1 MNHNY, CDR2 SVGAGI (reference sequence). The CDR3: CASSSQGAYGYTF. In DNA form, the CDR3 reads TGTGCCAGCAGCTCTCAAGGAGCCTATGGCTACACCTTC.

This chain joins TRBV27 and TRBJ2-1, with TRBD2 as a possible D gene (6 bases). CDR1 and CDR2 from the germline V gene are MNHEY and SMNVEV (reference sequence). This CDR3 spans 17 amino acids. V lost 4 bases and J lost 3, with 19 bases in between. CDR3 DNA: TGTGCCAGCAGTTCCTCTTATACCCCGCGGGGCTACAATGAGCAGTTCTTC. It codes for CASSSSYTPRGYNEQFF.

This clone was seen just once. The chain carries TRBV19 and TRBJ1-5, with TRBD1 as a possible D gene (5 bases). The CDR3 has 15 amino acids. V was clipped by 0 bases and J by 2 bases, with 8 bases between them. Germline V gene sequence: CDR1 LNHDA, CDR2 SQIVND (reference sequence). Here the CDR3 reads CASSIDGRGNQPQHF. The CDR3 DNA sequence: TGTGCCAGTAGTATAGATGGCAGGGGCAATCAGCCCCAGCATTTT.

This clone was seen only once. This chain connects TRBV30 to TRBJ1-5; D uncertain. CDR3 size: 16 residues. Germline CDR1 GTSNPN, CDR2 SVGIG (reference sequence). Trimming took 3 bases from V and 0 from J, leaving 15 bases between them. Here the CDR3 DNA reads TGTGCCTGGAGGAGGGCAGGCGGCTATAGCAATCAGCCCCAGCATTTT. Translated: CAWRRAGGYSNQPQHF.

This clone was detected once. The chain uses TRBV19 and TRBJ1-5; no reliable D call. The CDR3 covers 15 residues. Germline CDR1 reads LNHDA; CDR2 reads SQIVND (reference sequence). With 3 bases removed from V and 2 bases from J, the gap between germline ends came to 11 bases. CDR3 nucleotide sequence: TGTGCCAGTAGTATGGTACCAGAGGGCAATCAGCCCCAGCATTTT. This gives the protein CASSMVPEGNQPQHF. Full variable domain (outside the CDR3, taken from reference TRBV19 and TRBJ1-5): DGGITQSPKYLFRKEGQNVTLSCEQNLNHDAMYWYRQDPGQGLRLIYYSQIVNDFQKGDIAEGYSVSREKKESFPLTVTSAQKNPTAFYLCASSMVPEGNQPQHFGDGTRLSIL.

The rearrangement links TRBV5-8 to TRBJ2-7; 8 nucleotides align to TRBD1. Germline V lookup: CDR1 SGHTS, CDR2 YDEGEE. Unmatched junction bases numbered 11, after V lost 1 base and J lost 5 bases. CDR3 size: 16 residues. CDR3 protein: CASSLIQGAFPNEQYF. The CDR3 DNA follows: TGTGCCAGCAGCTTGATCCAGGGGGCTTTTCCGAACGAGCAGTACTTC.

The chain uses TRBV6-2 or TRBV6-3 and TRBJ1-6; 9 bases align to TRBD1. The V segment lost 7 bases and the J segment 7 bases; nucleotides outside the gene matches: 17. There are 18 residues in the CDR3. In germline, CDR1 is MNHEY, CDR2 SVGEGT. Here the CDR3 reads CASTNSITGTGKNSPLHF. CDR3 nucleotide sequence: TGTGCCAGCACTAACTCAATCACCGGGACAGGGAAAAATTCACCCCTCCACTTT.

For the CDR3, the DNA is TGTGCCAGCAGCTTGGGGAGGTTGGGTTTTAGCACAGATACGCAGTATTTT. It encodes CASSLGRLGFSTDTQYF. The V gene is TRBV5-4, the J gene TRBJ2-3; the D gene is possibly TRBD2 (5 bases). Per germline, CDR1 SGHNT and CDR2 YYREEE (reference sequence). The CDR3 runs to 17 residues. The V gene lost 0 bases and the J gene lost 0 bases, with 14 bases spanning the gap.

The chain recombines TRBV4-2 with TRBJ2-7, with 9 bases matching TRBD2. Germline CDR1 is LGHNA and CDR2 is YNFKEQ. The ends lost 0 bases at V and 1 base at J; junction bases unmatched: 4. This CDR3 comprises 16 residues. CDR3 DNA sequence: TGTGCCAGCAGCCAAGAAAAGCGGGGGGATTCCTACGAGCAGTACTTC. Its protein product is CASSQEKRGDSYEQYF.

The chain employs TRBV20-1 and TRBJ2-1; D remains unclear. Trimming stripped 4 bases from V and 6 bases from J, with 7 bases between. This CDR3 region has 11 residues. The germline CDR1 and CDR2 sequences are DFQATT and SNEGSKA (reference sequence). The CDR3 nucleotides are TGCAGTGCTAACGCAGTCAATGAGCAGTTCTTC. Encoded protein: CSANAVNEQFF.

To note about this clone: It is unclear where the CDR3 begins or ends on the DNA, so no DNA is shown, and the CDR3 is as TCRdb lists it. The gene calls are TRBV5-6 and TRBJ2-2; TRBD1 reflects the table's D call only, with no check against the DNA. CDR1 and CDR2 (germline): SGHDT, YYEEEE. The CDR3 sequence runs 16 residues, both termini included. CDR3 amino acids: CASSHSTGRRAGELFF.

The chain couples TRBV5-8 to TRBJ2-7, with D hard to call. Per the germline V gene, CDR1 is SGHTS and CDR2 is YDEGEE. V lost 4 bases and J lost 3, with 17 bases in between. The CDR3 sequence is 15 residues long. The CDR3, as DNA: TGTGCCAGCAGCCCCTTTGACTCGGCTGTCTACGAGCAGTACTTC. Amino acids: CASSPFDSAVYEQYF.

The CDR3, as DNA: TGTGCCAGCAGCCACCAGGGGGGCGCCTCCGGCGGGGAGCTGTTTTTT. Encoded protein: CASSHQGGASGGELFF. V usage is TRBV3-1 (or the pseudogene TRBV3-2) and J usage is TRBJ2-2; D might be TRBD1 (7 bases). Trimming removed 3 bases from V and 7 bases from J, with 18 bases in between. The germline V gene has CDR1 LGHDT and CDR2 YNNKEL (reference sequence). The CDR3 loop spans 16 amino acids.